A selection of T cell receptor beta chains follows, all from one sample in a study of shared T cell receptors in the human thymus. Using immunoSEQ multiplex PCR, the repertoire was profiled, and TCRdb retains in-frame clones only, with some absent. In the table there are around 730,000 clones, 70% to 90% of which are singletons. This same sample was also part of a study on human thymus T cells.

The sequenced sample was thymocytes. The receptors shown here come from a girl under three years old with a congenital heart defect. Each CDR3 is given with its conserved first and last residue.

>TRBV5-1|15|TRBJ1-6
CASSSGQGAFSPLHF
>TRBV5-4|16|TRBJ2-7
CASGESTGLSHYEQYF
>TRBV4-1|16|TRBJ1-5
CASSPLSGTGDQPQHF
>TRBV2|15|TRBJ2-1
CASRIGTVSYNEQFF
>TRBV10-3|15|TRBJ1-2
CAISPIDSTLYGYTF
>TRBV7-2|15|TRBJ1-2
CASSPRTGGYYGYTF
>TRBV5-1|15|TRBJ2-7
CASSLENRGLGEQYF
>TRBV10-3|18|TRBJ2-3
CAISDPTGQGVRTDTQYF
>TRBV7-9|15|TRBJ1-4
CASSLRDRLGEKLFF
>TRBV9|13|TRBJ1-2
CASNEGGNYGYTF
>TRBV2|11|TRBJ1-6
CASTVYSPLHF
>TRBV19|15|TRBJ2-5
CASSINGQIQETQYF
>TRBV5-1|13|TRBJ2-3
CASSLERSIPQYF
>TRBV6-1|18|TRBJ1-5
CASSELGEIVGSNQPQHF
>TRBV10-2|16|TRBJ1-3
CASSDLRSLSGNTIYF
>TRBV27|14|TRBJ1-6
CASSFRGQKSPLHF
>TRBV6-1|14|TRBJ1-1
CASSVGQPNTEAFF
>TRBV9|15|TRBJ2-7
CASSVSPGQRYEQYF
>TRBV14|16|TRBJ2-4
CASSQAGVGPKNIQYF
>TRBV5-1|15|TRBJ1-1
CASSYYGTGNTEAFF
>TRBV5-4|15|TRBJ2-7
CASSLVGGDSYEQYF
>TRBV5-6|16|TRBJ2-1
CASSTRDREKYNEQFF
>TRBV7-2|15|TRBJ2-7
CASSNPRTGWNEQYF
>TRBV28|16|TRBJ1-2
CASSSPSRGRNYGYTF
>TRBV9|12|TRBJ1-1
CASSGRTGEAFF
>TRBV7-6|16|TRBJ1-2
CASSLGSDRPNYGYTF
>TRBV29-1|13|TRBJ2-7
CSVLLRGTYEQYF
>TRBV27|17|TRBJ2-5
CASSPGTGHRQGETQYF
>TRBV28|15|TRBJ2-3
CASSLDTIPTDTQYF
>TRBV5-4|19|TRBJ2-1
CASSLRQGMGPGAHNEQFF
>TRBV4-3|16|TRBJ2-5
CASSQGPGLTKETQYF
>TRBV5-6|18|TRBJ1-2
CASSGRDSFSTCNYGYTF
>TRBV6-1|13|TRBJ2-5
CASSGPSQETQYF
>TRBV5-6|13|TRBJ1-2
CASSFRDIYGYTF
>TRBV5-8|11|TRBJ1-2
CATTGECGYTF
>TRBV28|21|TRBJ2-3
CAIKGDGGQAASGGSTHTQYF
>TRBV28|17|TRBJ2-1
CASRKLCRDRGCNEQFF
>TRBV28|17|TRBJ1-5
CASSLYSRPAVYQPQHF
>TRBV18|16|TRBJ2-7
CASSPSTPGQHYEQYF
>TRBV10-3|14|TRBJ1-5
CAISERGLHQPQHF
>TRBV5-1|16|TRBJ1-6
CASSLKPTGVDSPLHF
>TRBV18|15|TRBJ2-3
CASSSDRPHTDTQYF
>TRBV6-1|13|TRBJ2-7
CASSDRGSYEQYF
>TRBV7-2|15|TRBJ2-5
CASSFSSSGGWTQYF
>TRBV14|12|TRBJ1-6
CASSQEQGPLHF
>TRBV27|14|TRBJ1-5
CASRGVYSNQPQHF
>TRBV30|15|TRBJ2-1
CAWSVWGRAGNEQFF